These T cell receptor beta chains were read from a single sample in a study of response to subunit inactivated influenza vaccine. TCRdb ran MiXCR on the RT-PCR reads and lists one entry per CDR3 protein. Among approximately 490,000 distinct CDR3 sequences listed, 7.2% were seen once. The sequences come from PBMCs from blood, collected 23 to 25 months after vaccination. These receptors originate from a man aged 50 to 69 who received an inactivated influenza vaccine. The CDR3 runs from the conserved cysteine through the conserved F or W. The order of the fields is J gene, V gene, D gene, clone size, CDR3 protein, CDR3 DNA. A D gene is named only where the DNA matches it firmly. Expanded clones get a size class; other rows say once, few or many, or leave the size out.

J gene: TRBJ2-7
V gene: TRBV3-1
D gene: TRBD1
clone size: few
CDR3 protein: CASSPWTGDTYEQYF
CDR3 DNA: TGTGCCAGCAGCCCCTGGACAGGGGACACCTACGAGCAGTACTTC

J gene: TRBJ2-3
V gene: TRBV5-1
D gene: NA
clone size: few
CDR3 protein: CASSTSGTHGDTQYF
CDR3 DNA: TGCGCCAGCAGCACTTCTGGGACCCACGGGGATACGCAGTATTTT

J gene: TRBJ1-2
V gene: TRBV12-3/TRBV12-4
D gene: NA
clone size: NA
CDR3 protein: CASSSRGARTF
CDR3 DNA: TGTGCCAGCAGTTCCCGGGGGGCCCGCACCTTC

J gene: TRBJ2-5
V gene: TRBV4-2
D gene: NA
clone size: few
CDR3 protein: CASSQDRGGARETQYF
CDR3 DNA: TGTGCCAGCAGCCAAGATCGAGGGGGGGCCCGGGAGACCCAGTACTTC

J gene: TRBJ1-4
V gene: TRBV12-3/TRBV12-4
D gene: NA
clone size: NA
CDR3 protein: CASSLWLQGGEKLFF
CDR3 DNA: TGTGCCAGCAGTTTATGGTTGCAGGGCGGCGAAAAACTGTTTTTT

J gene: TRBJ2-2
V gene: TRBV4-3
D gene: NA
clone size: NA
CDR3 protein: CASSQVGIGLLNTGELFF
CDR3 DNA: TGCGCCAGCAGCCAAGTTGGGATCGGCCTTCTGAACACCGGGGAGCTGTTTTTT

J gene: TRBJ2-7
V gene: TRBV20-1
D gene: TRBD2
clone size: NA
CDR3 protein: CSARTGLAGSYEQYF
CDR3 DNA: TGCAGTGCTAGAACGGGACTAGCGGGGTCCTACGAGCAGTACTTC

J gene: TRBJ2-1
V gene: TRBV13
D gene: NA
clone size: few
CDR3 protein: CASSLVLAEYNEQFF
CDR3 DNA: TGTGCCAGCAGCTTAGTACTAGCTGAATACAATGAGCAGTTCTTC

J gene: TRBJ2-1
V gene: TRBV24-1
D gene: TRBD1
clone size: many
CDR3 protein: CATARQGNNEQFF
CDR3 DNA: TGTGCCACCGCCCGACAGGGAAACAATGAGCAGTTCTTC

J gene: TRBJ2-7
V gene: TRBV5-6
D gene: TRBD2
clone size: few
CDR3 protein: CASSDRTSGEEQYF
CDR3 DNA: TGTGCCAGCAGCGATCGGACTAGCGGGGAAGAGCAGTACTTC

J gene: TRBJ2-3
V gene: TRBV5-1
D gene: NA
clone size: NA
CDR3 protein: CASSLLYTQYF
CDR3 DNA: TGCGCCAGCAGCTTATTATATACGCAGTATTTT

J gene: TRBJ2-1
V gene: TRBV20-1
D gene: NA
clone size: few
CDR3 protein: CSGPGSNVNEQFF
CDR3 DNA: TGCAGTGGTCCGGGATCCAACGTCAATGAGCAGTTCTTC

J gene: TRBJ2-2
V gene: TRBV11-2
D gene: NA
clone size: many
CDR3 protein: CASSLDRGRTGELFF
CDR3 DNA: TGTGCCAGCAGCTTAGACAGGGGCAGGACCGGGGAGCTGTTTTTT

J gene: TRBJ2-1
V gene: TRBV2
D gene: NA
clone size: few
CDR3 protein: CASSETRFTYNEQFF
CDR3 DNA: TGTGCCAGCAGTGAAACGCGGTTCACCTACAATGAGCAGTTCTTC

J gene: TRBJ1-6
V gene: TRBV28
D gene: NA
clone size: few
CDR3 protein: CASSLAQGNNSPLHF
CDR3 DNA: TGTGCCAGCAGTTTAGCCCAGGGGAACAATTCACCCCTCCACTTT

J gene: TRBJ2-1
V gene: TRBV19
D gene: NA
clone size: once
CDR3 protein: CASSIGEGDYNEQFF
CDR3 DNA: TGTGCCAGTAGTATAGGGGAGGGGGACTACAATGAGCAGTTCTTC

J gene: TRBJ2-5
V gene: TRBV7-8
D gene: TRBD2
clone size: many
CDR3 protein: CASSLGTSGNVDRETQYF
CDR3 DNA: TGTGCCAGCAGCTTAGGGACTAGCGGGAACGTGGACCGAGAGACCCAGTACTTC

J gene: TRBJ2-3
V gene: TRBV6-1
D gene: NA
clone size: NA
CDR3 protein: CASRGGGGLDTQYF
CDR3 DNA: TGTGCCAGCAGGGGTGGAGGGGGCCTAGATACGCAGTATTTT

J gene: TRBJ2-5
V gene: TRBV14
D gene: TRBD1
clone size: NA
CDR3 protein: CASSQGRQGSFQETQYF
CDR3 DNA: TGTGCCAGCAGCCAAGGTCGACAGGGGTCTTTCCAGGAGACCCAGTACTTC

J gene: TRBJ2-7
V gene: TRBV7-2
D gene: TRBD2
clone size: few
CDR3 protein: CASSFKGLAGYEQYF
CDR3 DNA: TGTGCCAGCAGCTTTAAAGGACTAGCAGGCTACGAGCAGTACTTC

J gene: TRBJ1-5
V gene: TRBV6-1
D gene: NA
clone size: few
CDR3 protein: CASSREGTYSNQPQHF
CDR3 DNA: TGTGCCAGCAGTCGCGAGGGGACTTATAGCAATCAGCCCCAGCATTTT

J gene: TRBJ2-2
V gene: TRBV29-1
D gene: TRBD2
clone size: few
CDR3 protein: CSVVIAGGPGAGELFF
CDR3 DNA: TGCAGCGTTGTTATAGCGGGGGGGCCCGGTGCTGGGGAGCTGTTTTTT

J gene: TRBJ2-1
V gene: TRBV6-1
D gene: TRBD2
clone size: NA
CDR3 protein: CASRAAGGTARNEQFF
CDR3 DNA: TGTGCCAGCAGGGCGGCGGGAGGGACAGCCCGCAATGAGCAGTTCTTC

J gene: TRBJ2-7
V gene: TRBV12-3/TRBV12-4
D gene: TRBD1
clone size: few
CDR3 protein: CASIIPRDRATYEQYF
CDR3 DNA: TGTGCCAGCATCATTCCCCGGGACAGGGCGACCTACGAGCAGTACTTC

J gene: TRBJ1-1
V gene: TRBV11-1
D gene: NA
clone size: many
CDR3 protein: CASSLRMTAEAFF
CDR3 DNA: TGTGCCAGCAGCTTAAGAATGACGGCTGAAGCTTTCTTT

J gene: TRBJ2-2
V gene: TRBV6-1
D gene: NA
clone size: few
CDR3 protein: CASSKGKNGATGELFF
CDR3 DNA: TGTGCCAGCAGCAAAGGGAAGAACGGGGCCACCGGGGAGCTGTTTTTT

J gene: TRBJ2-3
V gene: TRBV11-3
D gene: TRBD2
clone size: NA
CDR3 protein: CASSPRRAAGGLVDTQYF
CDR3 DNA: TGTGCCAGCAGCCCCCGCCGGGCAGCGGGAGGGCTCGTAGATACGCAGTATTTT

J gene: TRBJ2-7
V gene: TRBV27
D gene: TRBD1
clone size: few
CDR3 protein: CASSFTRPGQGSYEQYF
CDR3 DNA: TGTGCCAGCAGTTTCACCCGACCGGGACAGGGTAGCTACGAGCAGTACTTC

J gene: TRBJ2-7
V gene: TRBV10-3
D gene: NA
clone size: NA
CDR3 protein: CAISESDSGPFEQYF
CDR3 DNA: TGTGCCATCAGTGAGTCGGACAGTGGTCCTTTCGAGCAGTACTTC

J gene: TRBJ2-2
V gene: TRBV7-3
D gene: TRBD2
clone size: few
CDR3 protein: CASSPERENTGELFF
CDR3 DNA: TGTGCCAGCAGCCCGGAGCGGGAAAACACCGGGGAGCTGTTTTTT

J gene: TRBJ2-1
V gene: TRBV29-1
D gene: NA
clone size: many
CDR3 protein: CSVDALYSYNEQFF
CDR3 DNA: TGCAGCGTTGATGCCCTTTACTCCTACAATGAGCAGTTCTTC

J gene: TRBJ1-1
V gene: TRBV11-2
D gene: NA
clone size: NA
CDR3 protein: CASSVGGSTEAFF
CDR3 DNA: TGTGCCAGCAGTGTTGGGGGGAGCACTGAAGCTTTCTTT

J gene: TRBJ2-1
V gene: TRBV3-1
D gene: NA
clone size: many
CDR3 protein: CASSQGGSYNEQFF
CDR3 DNA: TGTGCCAGCAGCCAAGGGGGTTCCTACAATGAGCAGTTCTTC

J gene: TRBJ1-2
V gene: TRBV6-6
D gene: NA
clone size: many
CDR3 protein: CASSYKGTYGYTF
CDR3 DNA: TGTGCCAGCAGTTACAAGGGTACCTATGGCTACACCTTC

J gene: TRBJ1-1
V gene: TRBV18
D gene: NA
clone size: NA
CDR3 protein: CASSPGDMNTEAFF
CDR3 DNA: TGTGCCAGCTCACCAGGGGACATGAACACTGAAGCTTTCTTT

J gene: TRBJ2-5
V gene: TRBV20-1
D gene: TRBD2
clone size: many
CDR3 protein: CSATGTSGREGETQYF
CDR3 DNA: TGCAGTGCTACTGGGACTAGCGGGAGGGAGGGAGAGACCCAGTACTTC

J gene: TRBJ1-2
V gene: TRBV29-1
D gene: NA
clone size: many
CDR3 protein: CSVEGGTVYGYTF
CDR3 DNA: TGCAGCGTTGAAGGGGGGACGGTCTATGGCTACACCTTC